This entry describes one TCR beta chain. Its antigen is currently unknown. Described time point: newly diagnosed GD, antithyroid drugs for less than 3 months. PBMCs provided the RNA from which the TCR library was made. This CDR3 is 13 amino acids long. Germline lookup yields CDR1 SGHTA and CDR2 FQGTGA. V lost 1 base to trimming and J lost 7 bases, with 8 bases between them. This record comes from a study of regulatory T cells in long-lasting Graves disease. General study results and limits: Authors noted too few samples as a limitation. Thyroid tissue was not studied; only peripheral blood was. When disease was persistent, TRBV28, TRBJ1-2 and TRBJ2-5 were the favored segments.

Through Arm-PCR of CDR3 regions and iRepertoire HTBI primers, TCR beta libraries were built. TCRdb redid the calling of the multiplex PCR reads with MiXCR, one entry per CDR3 protein. The sample has more than 400,000 distinct CDR3 sequences, under 20% seen once. The same sample was also studied in work on T cells in Graves' hyperthyroidism and ophthalmopathy. This second report adds: Prediction of ophthalmopathy progression came a median around 7.1 months pre-onset.

The sequence derives from a man in his forties with Graves disease. This specimen consisted of peripheral blood mononuclear cells (PBMCs), obtained at new diagnosis, from a patient treated with antithyroid drugs. V usage is TRBV7-3 and J usage is TRBJ2-1; D remains ambiguous. CDR3 residues: CASSLMNGNEQFF. CDR3 coding DNA: TGTGCCAGCAGCTTAATGAACGGGAATGAGCAGTTCTTC.